The source of this T cell receptor (beta chain) is a study of T cells in Graves' hyperthyroidism and ophthalmopathy. Study-wide results and caveats: The model predicted ophthalmopathy a median approximately 6.3 months before onset. Most thyroid-expanded clonotypes above 0.001 were also found in blood. In simple terms, a model built on 13 V-J features told ophthalmopathy apart from stable hyperthyroidism.

PBMCs were collected from a roughly 9.7 ml volume of fresh peripheral blood. For this clonotype: No antigen is known for it.

Germline assignment: CDR1 MNHNS and CDR2 SASEGT. This CDR3 is 18 amino acids long. The junction had 14 bases not matched to a gene; V was cut back by 6 bases and J by 0 bases. The CDR3 regions of TCR beta were amplified from RNA transcripts. The HTBI primer set was used in a first-round RT-PCR of the TCR CDR3. TCRdb re-called the multiplex PCR reads with MiXCR, one entry per CDR3 protein. The sample holds 270,000 or so distinct CDR3 sequences, approximately 16% seen once. V usage is TRBV6-1 and J usage is TRBJ2-7; TRBD2 agrees at 10 bases. Sequencing was carried out using blood. The clonotype originates from a woman between 50 and 59 years old with Graves' hyperthyroidism that later progressed to Graves' ophthalmopathy. The CDR3 region is CASRPLLLLAGSSYEQYF. The CDR3 nucleotides read TGTGCCAGCAGACCACTCCTTTTACTAGCGGGGAGCTCCTACGAGCAGTACTTC.